The text below deals with one TCR beta chain. In the authors' methods: The authors estimated nucleated cell counts from reference gene primer amplification. Measured with immunoSEQ multiplex PCR; TCRdb has only the in-frame clones, and not every one. V and J calls and clone size are copied from that table; D and trimming were computed from the DNA. This table has 300,000 to 450,000 clones, around nine tenths appearing once. This entry is derived from a study of blood T cell repertoires in COVID-19. Overall study: Sample material is recorded as cDNA or gDNA derived from T cells, B-cell-depleted T cells, or PBMCs.

V shed 6 bases and J shed 4 bases, with 12 bases lying between them. The CDR3 has 13 residues. Germline V lookup: CDR1 SQVTM, CDR2 ANQGSEA. Participants were aged about 18 to 100 years from 24 US areas. The sequencing sample was made of PBMCs or T cells enriched from blood (not recorded which). The sequence was collected from a woman in her twenties or thirties who had been exposed to COVID-19. V usage is TRBV29-1 and J usage is TRBJ2-2; perhaps TRBD2 as D (6 bases). This CDR3 is CSVNGGSTGELFF. Written as DNA, the CDR3 is TGCAGCGTAAACGGGGGATCCACCGGGGAGCTGTTTTTT.